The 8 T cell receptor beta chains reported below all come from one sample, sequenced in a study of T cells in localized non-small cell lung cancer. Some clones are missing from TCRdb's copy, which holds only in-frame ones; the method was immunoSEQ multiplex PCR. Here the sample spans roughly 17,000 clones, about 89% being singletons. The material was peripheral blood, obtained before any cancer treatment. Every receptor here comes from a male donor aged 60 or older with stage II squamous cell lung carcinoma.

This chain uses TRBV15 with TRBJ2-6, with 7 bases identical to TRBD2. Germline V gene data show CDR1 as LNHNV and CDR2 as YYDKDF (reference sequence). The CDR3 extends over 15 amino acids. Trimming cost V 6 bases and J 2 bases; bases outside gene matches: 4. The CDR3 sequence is CATSGGGAGANVLTF. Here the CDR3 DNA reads TGTGCCACCAGTGGTGGGGGGGCTGGGGCCAACGTCCTGACTTTC.

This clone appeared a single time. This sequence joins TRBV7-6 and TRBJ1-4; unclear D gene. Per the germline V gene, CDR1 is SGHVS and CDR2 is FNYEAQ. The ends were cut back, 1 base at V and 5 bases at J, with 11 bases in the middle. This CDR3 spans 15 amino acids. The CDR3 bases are TGTGCCAGCAGCTTAGATGCGGAGCCAAATGAAAAACTGTTTTTT. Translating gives CASSLDAEPNEKLFF.

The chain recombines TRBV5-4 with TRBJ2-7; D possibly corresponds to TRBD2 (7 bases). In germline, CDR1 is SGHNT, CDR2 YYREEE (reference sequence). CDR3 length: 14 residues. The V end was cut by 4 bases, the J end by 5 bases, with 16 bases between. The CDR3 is CASSNSRGANEQYF. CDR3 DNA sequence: TGTGCCAGCAGCAATAGTCGGGGGGCTAACGAGCAGTACTTC.

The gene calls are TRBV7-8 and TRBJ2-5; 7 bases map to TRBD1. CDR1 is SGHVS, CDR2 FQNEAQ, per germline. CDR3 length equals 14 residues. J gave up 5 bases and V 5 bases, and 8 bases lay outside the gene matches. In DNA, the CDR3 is TGTGCCAGCAGCAAGACAGGGTTCAGGGAGACCCAGTACTTC. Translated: CASSKTGFRETQYF.

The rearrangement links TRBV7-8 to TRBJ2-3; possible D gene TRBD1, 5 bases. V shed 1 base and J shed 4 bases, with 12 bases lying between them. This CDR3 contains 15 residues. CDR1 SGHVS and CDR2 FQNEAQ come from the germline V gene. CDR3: CASSLGAGWADTQYF. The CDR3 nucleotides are TGTGCCAGCAGCTTAGGGGCAGGGTGGGCAGATACGCAGTATTTT. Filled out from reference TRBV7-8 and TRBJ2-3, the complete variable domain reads GAGVSQSPRYKVAKRGQDVALRCDPISGHVSLFWYQQALGQGPEFLTYFQNEAQLDKSGLPSDRFFAERPEGSVSTLKIQRTQQEDSAVYLCASSLGAGWADTQYFGPGTRLTVL.

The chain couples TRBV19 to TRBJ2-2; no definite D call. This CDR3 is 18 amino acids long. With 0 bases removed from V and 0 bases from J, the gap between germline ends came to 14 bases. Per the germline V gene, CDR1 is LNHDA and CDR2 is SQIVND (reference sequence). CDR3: CASSIDLPTATNTGELFF. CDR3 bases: TGTGCCAGTAGTATAGATCTCCCTACGGCTACGAACACCGGGGAGCTGTTTTTT.

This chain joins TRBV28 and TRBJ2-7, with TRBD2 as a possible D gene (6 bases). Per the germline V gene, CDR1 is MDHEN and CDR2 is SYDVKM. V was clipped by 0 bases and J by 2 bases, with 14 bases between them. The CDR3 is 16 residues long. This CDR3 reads CASSLWRGSLPYEQYF. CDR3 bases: TGTGCCAGCAGTTTATGGCGGGGTAGCCTACCCTACGAGCAGTACTTC.

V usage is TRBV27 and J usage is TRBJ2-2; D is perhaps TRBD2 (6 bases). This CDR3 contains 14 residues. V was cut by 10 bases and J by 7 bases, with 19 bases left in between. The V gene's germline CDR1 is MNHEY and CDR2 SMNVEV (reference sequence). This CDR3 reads CAIGQPRGFGELFF. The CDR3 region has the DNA TGTGCCATCGGCCAGCCCCGGGGGTTCGGGGAGCTGTTTTTT.